Each of the 10 T cell receptor beta chains below was sequenced from the same sample in a study of shared clonotypes between healthy human individuals. Generated by immunoSEQ multiplex PCR, the TCRdb table keeps only in-frame clones and is missing some. This table holds about 480,000 clones, 60% to 80% found once. Material: PBMCs. These TCRs come from a woman aged 40 to 50 in good health. Some clones in this sample may be carry-over from other donors' samples.

A single count supports this clone. The V gene is TRBV19, the J gene TRBJ2-1; 7 bases agree with TRBD1. V dropped 3 bases and J dropped 7; count of bases not matched to a gene: 12. The germline CDR1 and CDR2 sequences are LNHDA and SQIVND (reference sequence). The CDR3 spans 16 residues. This CDR3 reads CASSILAQGTENEQFF. Written as DNA, the CDR3 is TGTGCCAGTAGTATCCTTGCACAGGGGACCGAGAATGAGCAGTTCTTC.

V is TRBV7-9 and J is TRBJ2-1; D is undetermined. In germline, CDR1 is SEHNR, CDR2 FQNEAQ (reference sequence). Trimming removed 2 bases at V and 9 bases at J, with 14 bases between. The CDR3 has 14 amino acids. Here the CDR3 reads CASSLYGRVGEQFF. The CDR3 DNA follows: TGTGCCAGCAGCTTATACGGACGGGTAGGTGAGCAGTTCTTC.

CDR3 sequence reads: CASRQNTDTQYF. CDR3 DNA sequence: TGTGCCAGCAGGCAGAACACAGATACGCAGTATTTT. The chain links TRBV6-1 to TRBJ2-3; D gene unclear. The CDR3 covers 12 residues. Trimming removed 6 bases at V and 2 bases at J, with 6 bases between. Germline CDR1 and CDR2: MNHNS and SASEGT.

Concerning this clone itself: Other DNA sequences in this sample translate to the same CDR3. This chain uses TRBV5-1 with TRBJ2-3, with D possibly TRBD2 on 6 matching bases. Germline V gene lookup returns CDR1 SGHRS and CDR2 YFSETQ. This CDR3 contains 14 residues. V lost 0 bases, J lost 1 base, and 6 bases lay in between. The CDR3 sequence is CASSLAGGTDTQYF. In DNA form, the CDR3 reads TGCGCCAGCAGCTTGGCGGGAGGCACAGATACGCAGTATTTT.

This CDR3 is CSVGRDRDGYTF. The CDR3 region has the DNA TGCAGCGTTGGCCGGGACAGGGATGGCTACACCTTC. This chain connects TRBV29-1 to TRBJ1-2, with 9 bases that match TRBD1. The CDR3 extends over 12 amino acids. Germline trimming cut 4 bases from V and 6 bases from J; bases unmatched to any gene: 3. Germline values: CDR1 SQVTM, CDR2 ANQGSEA.

The genes are TRBV29-1 and TRBJ2-5; D remains unclear. The J call is doubtful: the DNA matches TRBJ2-7 better. Germline CDR1 SQVTM, CDR2 ANQGSEA. The CDR3 has 11 amino acids. The CDR3, as DNA: TGCAGCGTTAAATGGGATTACGAGCAGTACTTC. Translated, it gives CSVKWDYEQYF.

The CDR3 sequence is CSGDSSGNEQFF. CDR3 nucleotide sequence: TGCAGCGGGGATTCTAGCGGCAATGAGCAGTTCTTC. This chain uses TRBV29-1 with TRBJ2-1; 7 nucleotides match TRBD2. This CDR3 is 12 amino acids long. J was trimmed by 6 bases and V by 7 bases; bases with no gene match: 6. CDR1 is SQVTM, CDR2 ANQGSEA, per germline.

There are a few counts of this clone. CDR3 protein: CASRVNPSGNTIYF. The CDR3 region has the DNA TGTGCCAGCAGGGTGAACCCCTCTGGAAACACCATATATTTT. The chain recombines TRBV2 with TRBJ1-3; D gene ambiguous. The ends were cut back, 6 bases at V and 0 bases at J, with 9 bases in the middle. The length of the CDR3 is 14 residues. Germline V gene sequence: CDR1 SNHLY, CDR2 FYNNEI. Supplemented by reference TRBV2 and TRBJ1-3, the full variable domain reads EPEVTQTPSHQVTQMGQEVILRCVPISNHLYFYWYRQILGQKVEFLVSFYNNEISEKSEIFDDQFSVERPDGSNFTLKIRSTKLEDSAMYFCASRVNPSGNTIYFGEGSWLTVV.

J is TRBJ2-3 and V is TRBV14; D not certain. Trimming pared 0 bases from V and 0 bases from J, leaving 10 bases between. This CDR3 has 16 residues. Germline CDR1 reads SGHDN; CDR2 reads FVKESK. The chain's CDR3 is CASSQEQAVSTDTQYF. As DNA, the CDR3 is TGTGCCAGCAGCCAAGAGCAGGCGGTTAGCACAGATACGCAGTATTTT. Full variable domain (outside the CDR3, taken from reference TRBV14 and TRBJ2-3): EAGVTQFPSHSVIEKGQTVTLRCDPISGHDNLYWYRRVMGKEIKFLLHFVKESKQDESGMPNNRFLAERTGGTYSTLKVQPAELEDSGVYFCASSQEQAVSTDTQYFGPGTRLTVL.

The rearrangement joins TRBV27 to TRBJ2-6; TRBD1 might be the D (5 bases). V was shortened by 1 base and J by 0 bases, with 7 bases between the two germline ends. CDR3 size: 16 residues. The germline V gene encodes CDR1 MNHEY and CDR2 SMNVEV (reference sequence). CDR3 DNA sequence: TGTGCCAGCAGTTTATGGGGCGACTCTGGGGCCAACGTCCTGACTTTC. Translation gives CASSLWGDSGANVLTF.